The next 2 T cell receptor beta chains were all read from a single sample in a study of technical replicates of blood from a handful of donors. Repertoires were generated with immunoSEQ multiplex PCR, while TCRdb's copy carries only in-frame clones and drops some. The sample lists tens of thousands of clones; about 96% were seen once. Sequenced input: T cells isolated from PBMCs. Every receptor here comes from a human donor in good health.

The J gene is TRBJ1-1, the V gene TRBV6-6, with a weak D call TRBD1 (6 bases). Between the trimmed V and J ends, which lost 6 bases and 7 bases, there was a span of 21 bases. Germline V CDR1 and CDR2: MNHNY, SVGAGI (reference sequence). The CDR3 has 15 residues. This CDR3 reads CASSPLNRDHYEAFF. In nucleotides, the CDR3 is TGTGCCAGCAGCCCCTTGAACAGGGACCATTATGAAGCTTTCTTT.

V usage is TRBV21-1 and J usage is TRBJ2-7; no check of the table's D call, TRBD2, against the DNA was made. TRBV21-1 counts as a pseudogene. The CDR3 length is 17 residues. The DNA of the CDR3 is TGTGCCAGCAGCGCGTCGGAAAGCCTAAGGAGCTCCTACGAGCAGTACTTC. It yields the protein CASSASESLRSSYEQYF.